Reported below is one TCR beta chain. This sample is part of a study of T cells in Graves' hyperthyroidism and ophthalmopathy. Study as a whole: At the time of initial diagnosis and before any treatment, peripheral blood was collected.

Germline V CDR1 and CDR2: DFQATT, SNEGSKA (reference sequence). CDR3 length equals 14 residues. V lost 2 bases to trimming and J lost 7 bases, with 17 bases between them. Using RNA transcripts as the source, TCR beta CDR3 regions were amplified. With the HTBI primer set, the TCR CDR3 went through a first round of RT-PCR. TCRdb re-called the multiplex PCR reads through MiXCR, storing one row per CDR3 protein. The profile shows approximately 330,000 distinct CDR3 sequences, 20% to 25% of them singletons. The sequence came from a woman in her fifties or sixties with Graves' hyperthyroidism. Material: blood. The chain carries TRBV20-1 and TRBJ1-2; D gene uncertain. As DNA, the CDR3 is TGCAGTGCTAGACACCCGCATACCCAAACTGGCTACACCTTC. Protein product: CSARHPHTQTGYTF.